This record looks at one T cell receptor (beta chain) sequence and its context. Germline CDR1 reads MNHEY; CDR2 reads SVGAGI. The trim removed 2 bases at V and 4 bases at J, leaving 6 bases unmatched. The CDR3 is 15 amino acids. Sequencing used cDNA as its template, made by extracting RNA and reverse transcribing it. Repertoires were generated with immunoSEQ multiplex PCR, while TCRdb's copy carries only in-frame clones and drops some. This sample has around 120,000 clones, with roughly 66% found just once. The sample belongs to a study of CD8+ T cells in alopecia areata. PBMCs were stained for CD3, CD4 and CD8, and CD4+ and CD8+ T cells were sorted.

The clonotype originates from a human donor in good health. Sequencing was done on a sample of CD4+ T cells sorted from blood. The V call is TRBV6-5, the J call TRBJ2-5; 8 bases are a match to TRBD1. CDR3 bases: TGTGCCAGCAGTTACCGTACAGGGGGGAGAGAGACCCAGTACTTC. This gives the protein CASSYRTGGRETQYF.